Sequencing of this T cell receptor (beta chain) was carried out in a study of long-term antiretroviral therapy in people with HIV. Regarding the study as a whole: Every time point showed a repertoire led by clones expanded before ART. Older ART regimens were possibly in use when the blood was collected between about 2004 and 2018. Comparison with controls showed narrower CDR3 length ranges in HIV repertoires.

Before DNA extraction, 1-10 million cryopreserved PBMC were held in the samples. This clone was picked up a small number of times. Its antigen remains unknown. This was the immunoSEQ v3.0 assay at survey level. Profiling relied on immunoSEQ multiplex PCR, and the TCRdb table lists in-frame clones only, not all of them. The sample holds tens of thousands of clones, 80% to 90% seen once. V was pared by 5 bases and J by 3 bases, with 19 bases between. This CDR3 region has 16 residues. The germline gives CDR1 SGHTA, CDR2 FQGTGA. The material was unsorted PBMCs, obtained 3 years after starting antiretroviral therapy. The receptor's source is a man aged 45-60 years with HIV. The rearrangement uses TRBV7-3 and TRBJ1-2; possible D gene TRBD1, 5 bases. The CDR3 is CASSLSPGGNYYGYTF. The DNA of the CDR3 is TGTGCCAGCAGCCTATCCCCGGGGGGGAACTACTATGGCTACACCTTC.